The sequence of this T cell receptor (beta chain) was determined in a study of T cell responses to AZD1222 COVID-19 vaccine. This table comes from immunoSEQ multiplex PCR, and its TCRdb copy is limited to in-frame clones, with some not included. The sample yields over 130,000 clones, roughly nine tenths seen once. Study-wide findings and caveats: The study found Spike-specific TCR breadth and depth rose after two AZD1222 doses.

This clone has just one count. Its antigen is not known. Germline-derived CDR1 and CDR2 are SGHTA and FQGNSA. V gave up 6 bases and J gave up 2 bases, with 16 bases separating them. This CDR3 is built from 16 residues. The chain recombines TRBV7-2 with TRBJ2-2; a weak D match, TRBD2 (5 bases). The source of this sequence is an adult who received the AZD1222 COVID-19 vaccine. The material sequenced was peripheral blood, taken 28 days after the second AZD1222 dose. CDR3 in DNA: TGTGCCAGCAGGTCGGCGGGCAGCAGAAACACCGGGGAGCTGTTTTTT. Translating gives CASRSAGSRNTGELFF.